Listed below are T cell receptor beta chains from one sample, sequenced in a study of control samples from healthy donors and cancer patients. This table comes from immunoSEQ multiplex PCR, and its TCRdb copy is limited to in-frame clones, with some not included. Of about 130,000 clones in the sample, over 75% were seen once. Sequenced sample: blood. The receptors derive from a man aged 18 to 29 in good health. Both conserved end residues are part of each CDR3. A D gene is named only where the DNA matches it firmly. Expanded clones are given a class, and other clones once, few, many or no size at all.

clone size,J gene,D gene,V gene,CDR3 protein,CDR3 DNA
-,TRBJ1-1,-,TRBV6-5,CASSYSTLNTEAFF,TGTGCCAGCAGTTACTCGACCCTGAACACTGAAGCTTTCTTT
-,TRBJ1-2,-,TRBV6-4,CASSDGSYGYTF,TGTGCCAGCAGTGACGGCTCATATGGCTACACCTTC
-,TRBJ2-2,TRBD1,TRBV10-3,CAMRQGNTGELFF,TGTGCCATGAGACAGGGTAACACCGGGGAGCTGTTTTTT
-,TRBJ2-5,-,TRBV25-1,CASSESRGGQETQYF,TGTGCCAGCAGTGAATCTCGAGGCGGTCAAGAGACCCAGTACTTC
-,TRBJ2-3,TRBD1,TRBV5-1,CASRLGQAGTDTQYF,TGCGCCAGCAGATTAGGACAGGCGGGCACAGATACGCAGTATTTT
-,TRBJ2-7,TRBD2,TRBV9,CASSVGRTSGSQDEQYF,TGTGCCAGCAGCGTAGGTCGGACTAGCGGGAGCCAAGACGAGCAGTACTTC
-,TRBJ2-7,-,TRBV11-2,CASSLPTGIYEQYF,TGTGCCAGCAGCTTACCCACAGGGATCTACGAGCAGTACTTC
-,TRBJ1-6,TRBD1,TRBV28,CASSLDRGGVGSPLHF,TGTGCCAGCAGTTTGGACAGGGGAGGAGTAGGTTCACCCCTCCACTTT
-,TRBJ1-2,TRBD1,TRBV5-1,CASSPTGPNYGYTF,TGCGCCAGCAGCCCGACAGGGCCAAACTATGGCTACACCTTC
-,TRBJ2-3,-,TRBV19,CASSISGTKMVDTQYF,TGTGCCAGTAGTATCTCCGGGACGAAGATGGTAGATACGCAGTATTTT
-,TRBJ2-3,-,TRBV6-2/TRBV6-3,CASSHRDTDTQYF,TGTGCCAGCAGCCACAGGGACACAGATACGCAGTATTTT
-,TRBJ2-1,TRBD2,TRBV2,CASTLRLAGGYFF,TGTGCCAGCACTTTACGCCTAGCGGGAGGGTATTTCTTC
-,TRBJ1-3,-,TRBV29-1,CSVVSLERGNTIYF,TGCAGCGTTGTTAGCTTGGAAAGAGGAAACACCATATATTTT
-,TRBJ1-1,-,TRBV6-5,CASSYSKWGLDTEAFF,TGTGCCAGCAGTTACTCGAAATGGGGTCTCGACACTGAAGCTTTCTTT
-,TRBJ2-7,TRBD2,TRBV5-1,CASSSSGRDDEQYF,TGCGCCAGCAGCTCTAGCGGGAGGGACGACGAGCAGTACTTC
-,TRBJ2-1,TRBD1,TRBV9,CASSKQGLNNEQFF,TGTGCCAGCAGCAAACAGGGGTTAAACAATGAGCAGTTCTTC
-,TRBJ2-3,TRBD2,TRBV6-4,CASSQREGGSDTQYF,TGTGCCAGCAGCCAGCGGGAGGGGGGGTCAGATACGCAGTATTTT
once,TRBJ1-2,-,TRBV5-4,CASSPTPTNYGYTF,TGTGCCAGCAGCCCCACCCCAACTAACTATGGCTACACCTTC
-,TRBJ1-5,-,TRBV30,CAWSQGRGGQPQHF,TGTGCCTGGTCCCAGGGCAGGGGAGGTCAGCCCCAGCATTTT
-,TRBJ1-4,-,TRBV18,CASSPGVGEKLFF,TGTGCCAGCTCACCAGGGGTCGGGGAAAAACTGTTTTTT
-,TRBJ1-3,-,TRBV9,CASSGNTIYF,TGTGCCAGTTCCGGAAACACCATATATTTT
once,TRBJ1-2,TRBD1,TRBV11-2,CASSLEAGGATRGYTF,TGTGCCAGCAGCTTAGAAGCAGGGGGCGCGACTCGCGGCTACACCTTC
-,TRBJ2-3,TRBD2,TRBV18,CASSPAGREQDTQYF,TGTGCCAGCTCACCCGCCGGGCGGGAGCAAGATACGCAGTATTTT
-,TRBJ1-5,-,TRBV28,CASSLVRDMYQPQHF,TGTGCCAGCAGTTTAGTCAGGGATATGTACCAGCCCCAGCATTTT
-,TRBJ1-1,TRBD1,TRBV7-2,CASSLTGESTEAFF,TGTGCCAGCAGCTTAACAGGGGAGTCCACTGAAGCTTTCTTT
-,TRBJ1-5,-,TRBV2,CASSFVGGQPQHF,TGTGCCAGCAGTTTCGTGGGGGGTCAGCCCCAGCATTTT
-,TRBJ1-6,TRBD1,TRBV11-3,CASSPDRVGHNSPLHF,TGTGCCAGCAGCCCCGACAGGGTCGGGCATAATTCACCCCTCCACTTT
-,TRBJ2-7,TRBD1,TRBV9,CASSVGTGGAYEQYF,TGTGCCAGCAGCGTAGGAACAGGGGGCGCGTACGAGCAGTACTTC
-,TRBJ1-1,-,TRBV2,CASSGEMNTEAFF,TGTGCCAGCAGTGGGGAGATGAACACTGAAGCTTTCTTT
once,TRBJ2-2,TRBD1,TRBV18,CASSPRTGDNTGELFF,TGTGCCAGCTCCCCTCGGACAGGGGACAACACCGGGGAGCTGTTTTTT
-,TRBJ2-1,TRBD2,TRBV13,CASSLDGGEQFF,TGTGCCAGCAGCTTAGACGGGGGGGAGCAGTTCTTC
-,TRBJ2-3,-,TRBV19,CASNRQGGGDTQYF,TGTGCCAGTAATAGACAGGGAGGCGGCGATACGCAGTATTTT
-,TRBJ2-1,-,TRBV4-1,CASSPAGDWFYNEQFF,TGCGCCAGCAGCCCAGCCGGGGACTGGTTCTACAATGAGCAGTTCTTC
few,TRBJ1-4,-,TRBV5-1,CASSRLGGPNEKLFF,TGCGCCAGCAGCCGCCTTGGGGGCCCTAATGAAAAACTGTTTTTT
-,TRBJ2-6,-,TRBV12-3/TRBV12-4,CASSRTSGVLTF,TGTGCCAGCAGCCGGACATCGGGGGTCCTGACTTTC
few,TRBJ1-1,-,TRBV3-1/TRBV3-2,CASSQGRGLAEAFF,TGTGCCAGCAGCCAAGGTCGGGGTTTAGCTGAAGCTTTCTTT
-,TRBJ2-7,-,TRBV18,CASSPRGESNEQYF,TGTGCCAGCTCACCAAGAGGGGAGTCCAACGAGCAGTACTTC
-,TRBJ2-7,-,TRBV5-1,CASSLGDGTYEQYF,TGCGCCAGCAGCTTGGGGGACGGTACCTACGAGCAGTACTTC
-,TRBJ1-2,-,TRBV11-1,CASSLAPLEGYTF,TGTGCCAGCAGCTTAGCGCCCCTCGAGGGCTACACCTTC
-,TRBJ1-2,TRBD1,TRBV3-1/TRBV3-2,CASSRSPGQTNYGYTF,TGTGCCAGCAGCCGATCTCCGGGACAGACTAACTATGGCTACACCTTC
-,TRBJ2-5,-,TRBV24-1,CATSDWTARETQYF,TGTGCCACCAGTGATTGGACGGCCCGAGAGACCCAGTACTTC
-,TRBJ2-3,TRBD1,TRBV9,CASRGDRFTDTQYF,TGTGCCAGCAGGGGGGACAGATTCACAGATACGCAGTATTTT
-,TRBJ1-1,-,TRBV6-6,CASSKGGNTEAFF,TGTGCCAGCAGTAAAGGAGGGAACACTGAAGCTTTCTTT
-,TRBJ2-5,TRBD1,TRBV5-1,CASSSGQGMAQYF,TGCGCCAGCAGCTCCGGACAGGGCATGGCCCAGTACTTC
-,TRBJ1-4,TRBD1,TRBV5-1,CASSLGTAQTNEKLFF,TGCGCCAGCAGCCTGGGGACAGCACAAACTAATGAAAAACTGTTTTTT
-,TRBJ1-1,TRBD1,TRBV5-6,CASSLGQGRSEAFF,TGTGCCAGCAGCTTGGGACAGGGACGGTCTGAAGCTTTCTTT
-,TRBJ2-7,-,TRBV27,CASSHVGNEQYF,TGTGCCAGCAGCCATGTAGGGAACGAGCAGTACTTC
-,TRBJ1-1,-,TRBV28,CASKRGISDEAFF,TGTGCCAGCAAAAGGGGGATTAGCGATGAAGCTTTCTTT
-,TRBJ2-7,TRBD1,TRBV10-3,CAISDTGVGEQYF,TGTGCCATCAGTGATACAGGGGTGGGGGAGCAGTACTTC
-,TRBJ1-1,-,TRBV6-5,CASSYSPRPMNTEAFF,TGTGCCAGCAGTTACTCCCCCCGCCCAATGAACACTGAAGCTTTCTTT
-,TRBJ2-1,-,TRBV5-6,CASSLGLGEQFF,TGTGCCAGCAGCTTGGGGCTAGGTGAGCAGTTCTTC
-,TRBJ2-6,TRBD1,TRBV5-1,CASSVGQGYSGANVLTF,TGCGCCAGCAGCGTGGGACAGGGCTACTCTGGGGCCAACGTCCTGACTTTC
-,TRBJ2-1,-,TRBV5-1,CASSLGPLRPEEQFF,TGCGCCAGCAGCTTGGGCCCACTACGGCCCGAGGAGCAGTTCTTC
-,TRBJ1-2,-,TRBV10-1,CASSDGRALGYTF,TGCGCCAGCAGTGACGGCAGGGCTTTAGGCTACACCTTC
-,TRBJ2-7,-,TRBV30,CAWSPTRAGEQYF,TGTGCCTGGAGTCCCACGCGGGCAGGGGAGCAGTACTTC